Listed below are T cell receptor beta chains from one sample, sequenced in a study of blood T cell repertoires in COVID-19. Profiled with immunoSEQ multiplex PCR; TCRdb holds only in-frame clones, not every one. Of approximately 210,000 clones listed, about 90% were seen once; the top ten hold 1% to 1.5%. The sample taken for sequencing was peripheral blood. The receptors originated from a man aged 25-45 years with acute or convalescent COVID-19. CDR3s leave out the opening cysteine and the closing phenylalanine or tryptophan.

V gene: TRBV7-9; J gene: TRBJ2-1; CDR3 protein: ASSPRASGTLFYNEQF
V gene: TRBV5-4; J gene: TRBJ2-1; CDR3 protein: ASSLEGLQGYNEQF
V gene: TRBV6-5; J gene: TRBJ1-2; CDR3 protein: ASSKRDRADGYT
V gene: TRBV3-1/TRBV3-2; J gene: TRBJ2-7; CDR3 protein: ASSQVSSADYEQY
V gene: TRBV5-1; J gene: TRBJ1-2; CDR3 protein: ASTEDRATYGYT
V gene: TRBV28; J gene: TRBJ2-3; CDR3 protein: ASTAGRGADTQY
V gene: TRBV28; J gene: TRBJ2-2; CDR3 protein: ASSFLAGETGELF
V gene: TRBV7-8; J gene: TRBJ1-2; CDR3 protein: ASSLAPGQIRGYT
V gene: TRBV7-6; J gene: TRBJ2-7; CDR3 protein: ASSLKPLTGLAFGEQY
V gene: TRBV30; J gene: TRBJ1-1; CDR3 protein: AWSVAGTAPFEAF
V gene: TRBV10-3; J gene: TRBJ2-3; CDR3 protein: AISLSGSTDTQY
V gene: TRBV28; J gene: TRBJ1-2; CDR3 protein: ASSSSGQGGSNYGYT
V gene: TRBV30; J gene: TRBJ1-2; CDR3 protein: AWSLGGNYGYT
V gene: TRBV9; J gene: TRBJ2-2; CDR3 protein: ASGPGQGVSGELF
V gene: TRBV28; J gene: TRBJ1-2; CDR3 protein: ASSLPGGSGYT
V gene: TRBV19; J gene: TRBJ1-6; CDR3 protein: ASRRRRDNSPLH
V gene: TRBV15; J gene: TRBJ2-5; CDR3 protein: ATSRVPGGRGETQY
V gene: TRBV28; J gene: TRBJ1-2; CDR3 protein: ASAEDSQYGYT
V gene: TRBV27; J gene: TRBJ1-2; CDR3 protein: ASSFAGEGYT
V gene: TRBV11-3; J gene: TRBJ2-7; CDR3 protein: ASSRQGTYEQY
V gene: TRBV18; J gene: TRBJ2-3; CDR3 protein: ASSPQSGGTDTQY
V gene: TRBV4-1; J gene: TRBJ1-1; CDR3 protein: ASSEGLGPERTEAF
V gene: TRBV7-9; J gene: TRBJ2-2; CDR3 protein: ASSVGSSNTGELF
V gene: TRBV6-6; J gene: TRBJ2-5; CDR3 protein: ASKPTGVGETQY
V gene: TRBV2; J gene: TRBJ2-5; CDR3 protein: ASSEEGSVMLY
V gene: TRBV30; J gene: TRBJ1-2; CDR3 protein: AWTSGKPYGYT
V gene: TRBV10-2; J gene: TRBJ2-2; CDR3 protein: ASKGLAGPAGELF
V gene: TRBV13; J gene: TRBJ2-3; CDR3 protein: ASSLVRGRGDTQY
V gene: TRBV27; J gene: TRBJ2-7; CDR3 protein: ASSPTGQGSLGYEQY
V gene: TRBV7-8; J gene: TRBJ2-1; CDR3 protein: ASSRSSAGVAYNEQF
V gene: TRBV7-8; J gene: TRBJ2-3; CDR3 protein: ASSAVETYTDTQY
V gene: TRBV13; J gene: TRBJ1-1; CDR3 protein: ASSRRGALVVAF
V gene: TRBV7-2; J gene: TRBJ2-3; CDR3 protein: ASSPMSSMGTDTQY
V gene: TRBV6-5; J gene: TRBJ2-2; CDR3 protein: ASKGGSNFAGELF
V gene: TRBV14; J gene: TRBJ2-7; CDR3 protein: ASSHDIRGYEQY
V gene: TRBV7-3; J gene: TRBJ2-5; CDR3 protein: ASSRTSGVGETQY
V gene: TRBV19; J gene: TRBJ1-5; CDR3 protein: ASSIDPRVNQPQH
V gene: TRBV14; J gene: TRBJ1-2; CDR3 protein: ASSHQTGLHSGGYT
V gene: TRBV7-8; J gene: TRBJ1-1; CDR3 protein: ASSLAGGASTEAF
V gene: TRBV28; J gene: TRBJ2-3; CDR3 protein: ASSLRPGTDTQY
V gene: TRBV27; J gene: TRBJ2-7; CDR3 protein: ASSLAFGSPYEQY
V gene: TRBV18; J gene: TRBJ1-5; CDR3 protein: ASSPGQGGQPQH